Each of the 31 T cell receptor beta chains below was sequenced from the same sample in a study of blood T cell repertoires in COVID-19. This table comes from immunoSEQ multiplex PCR, and its TCRdb copy is limited to in-frame clones, with some not included. The sample holds 540,000 or so clones, about 89% seen once. Sequencing was done on a sample of peripheral blood. The receptor set was obtained from a woman aged 45-59 years with COVID-19, enrolled during active disease.

This clone appeared once. The chain combines TRBV30 with TRBJ2-5, with 8 bases matching TRBD2. This CDR3 has 13 amino acids. The germline V gene has CDR1 GTSNPN and CDR2 SVGIG (reference sequence). V was clipped by 7 bases and J by 5 bases; unmatched bases: 9. The CDR3 sequence: CASGGGVGETQYF. The DNA of the CDR3 is TGTGCCTCCGGGGGGGGAGTTGGGGAGACCCAGTACTTC. The entire variable domain, with the rest obtained from reference TRBV30 and TRBJ2-5, is as follows: SQTIHQWPATLVQPVGSPLSLECTVEGTSNPNLYWYRQAAGRGLQLLFYSVGIGQISSEVPQNLSASRPQDRQFILSSKKLLLSDSGFYLCASGGGVGETQYFGPGTRLLVL.

This chain links TRBV5-1 with TRBJ2-2; 11 bases are a match to TRBD2. Looked up from germline, CDR1 is SGHRS and CDR2 is YFSETQ. The CDR3 extends over 16 amino acids. The V segment lost 4 bases and the J segment 5 bases; nucleotides outside the gene matches: 7. DNA of the CDR3: TGCGCCAGCAGCCCGATAGCGGGGGGGCGTACCGGGGAGCTGTTTTTT. This codes for CASSPIAGGRTGELFF.

This chain joins TRBV27 and TRBJ1-1; TRBD1 matches at 7 bases. Trimming took 8 bases from V and 4 from J; bases not matched to a gene: 19. CDR3 size: 17 residues. The germline V gene encodes CDR1 MNHEY and CDR2 SMNVEV (reference sequence). CDR3 in DNA: TGTGCCAGCGAATCTAGACAGGGTATAAGATATGGCACTGAAGCTTTCTTT. It is translated as CASESRQGIRYGTEAFF.

This sequence joins TRBV21-1 and TRBJ2-1; the table's TRBD1 call for D was not verified on the DNA. TRBV21-1 is classified as a pseudogene. This CDR3 spans 17 amino acids. The CDR3, as DNA: TGTGCCAGCAGCCCTCGACGGGACAAGGACAAGTACAATGAGCAGTTCTTC. Amino acids: CASSPRRDKDKYNEQFF.

V gene TRBV24-1 combines with J gene TRBJ1-1; unclear D gene. The V gene's germline CDR1 is KGHDR and CDR2 SFDVKD. The CDR3 has 12 amino acids. V was shortened by 12 bases and J by 1 base, with 11 bases between the two germline ends. The CDR3 sequence is CAPPLRNTEAFF. DNA for the CDR3: TGTGCCCCGCCATTGAGGAACACTGAAGCTTTCTTT.

J is TRBJ1-1 and V is TRBV29-1; D is unresolved. CDR1 is SQVTM and CDR2 is ANQGSEA in the germline V gene. Trimming removed 8 bases at V and 3 bases at J, with 19 bases between. This CDR3 region has 14 residues. The CDR3 spells CSLQERGVYTEAFF. For the CDR3, the DNA is TGCAGCCTCCAAGAGAGAGGAGTGTACACTGAAGCTTTCTTT.

The chain joins TRBV6-5 to TRBJ2-3; D remains unclear. Germline CDR1 is MNHEY and CDR2 is SVGAGI. The CDR3 contains 13 residues. Trimming removed 8 bases from V and 3 bases from J, with 12 bases in between. For the CDR3, the DNA is TGTGCCAGCGGAAGGAGCGAGACAGATACGCAGTATTTT. This gives the protein CASGRSETDTQYF.

The chain couples TRBV30 to TRBJ2-1, with D possibly being TRBD2 (5 bases). CDR3 length: 13 amino acids. The germline V gene has CDR1 GTSNPN and CDR2 SVGIG (reference sequence). Trimming took off 1 base at V and 2 bases at J, with 6 bases between the two ends. This chain's CDR3 is CAWSDGAYNEQFF. Written as DNA, the CDR3 is TGTGCCTGGAGTGACGGGGCCTACAATGAGCAGTTCTTC.

This clone was found once. The V gene is TRBV5-1, the J gene TRBJ1-1; D remains ambiguous. The ends were cut back, 0 bases at V and 11 bases at J, with 14 bases in the middle. The CDR3 sequence is 13 residues long. CDR1 SGHRS and CDR2 YFSETQ come from the germline V gene. In nucleotides, the CDR3 is TGCGCCAGCAGCTTGGGGTCCCGTGGAGACGCTTTCTTT. Encoded protein: CASSLGSRGDAFF.

About this clone: Its ends do not fully match the called genes, so a read error is possible. This chain uses TRBV4-1 with TRBJ1-1; 11 bases align to TRBD1. The germline V gene encodes CDR1 MGHRA and CDR2 YSYEKL. The CDR3 loop spans 15 amino acids. In nucleotides, the CDR3 is TGCGCCAGCAGCCAAGTTCCTGGGACAGGGGGGATTCGGATCTTT. Its translation: CASSQVPGTGGIRIF.

V usage is TRBV3-1 (or the pseudogene TRBV3-2) and J usage is TRBJ2-1, with TRBD2 matching over 8 bases. CDR1 is LGHDT and CDR2 is YNNKEL in the germline V gene (reference sequence). V was pared by 2 bases and J by 12 bases, with 9 bases of the junction left unmatched. CDR3 length equals 14 residues. In DNA, the CDR3 is TGTGCCAGCAGCCAATCCTCCGGCGGGGGGAGGCAGTTCTTC. Translation gives CASSQSSGGGRQFF.

The chain uses TRBV6-5 and TRBJ1-1; maybe TRBD1 (5 bases). Trimming left V 5 bases short and J 5 bases short, with 9 bases between. CDR3 length: 12 residues. CDR1 is MNHEY, CDR2 SVGAGI, per germline. This chain's CDR3 is CASSRGRTEAFF. CDR3 nucleotides: TGTGCCAGCAGTAGGGGTAGGACTGAAGCTTTCTTT.

The chain employs TRBV27 and TRBJ2-1; TRBD2 agrees at 10 bases. CDR3 size: 17 residues. J gave up 7 bases and V 8 bases, and 17 bases lay outside the gene matches. Germline lookup yields CDR1 MNHEY and CDR2 SMNVEV (reference sequence). This CDR3 is CASLKTVAGGPRNEQFF. The CDR3 coding sequence is TGTGCCAGCCTAAAGACGGTAGCGGGGGGCCCTCGGAATGAGCAGTTCTTC.

This clone has just a few counts. The V and J genes are TRBV2 and TRBJ1-1; unclear D gene. The CDR3 has 14 residues. V dropped 4 bases and J dropped 3 bases, with 12 bases sitting between them. The germline gives CDR1 SNHLY, CDR2 FYNNEI. The CDR3 loop reads CASSGRGMDTEAFF. The CDR3 bases are TGTGCCAGCAGTGGCAGAGGGATGGACACTGAAGCTTTCTTT.

The chain uses TRBV18 and TRBJ2-3, with 8 bases identical to TRBD1. The CDR3 spans 17 residues. J gave up 2 bases and V 3 bases, and 10 bases lay outside the gene matches. Per germline, CDR1 KGHSH and CDR2 LQKENI. The chain's CDR3 is CASSPLARTGSTDTQYF. CDR3 nucleotide sequence: TGTGCCAGCTCACCGCTGGCGAGGACAGGGTCCACAGATACGCAGTATTTT. The full variable domain, rest sourced from reference TRBV18 and TRBJ2-3, is NAGVMQNPRHLVRRRGQEARLRCSPMKGHSHVYWYRQLPEEGLKFMVYLQKENIIDESGMPKERFSAEFPKEGPSILRIQQVVRGDSAAYFCASSPLARTGSTDTQYFGPGTRLTVL.

The V gene is TRBV7-9, the J gene TRBJ2-1; 9 nucleotides match TRBD1. The CDR3 has 17 amino acids. In germline, CDR1 is SEHNR, CDR2 FQNEAQ (reference sequence). Trimming removed 3 bases from V and 7 bases from J; junction bases left unmatched: 13. The CDR3 region has the DNA TGTGCCAGCAGCTTCTTTAAGGACAGGGGTATTATAAATGAGCAGTTCTTC. Its protein product is CASSFFKDRGIINEQFF. Using reference TRBV7-9 and TRBJ2-1 for the parts outside the CDR3, the full variable domain is DTGVSQNPRHKITKRGQNVTFRCDPISEHNRLYWYRQTLGQGPEFLTYFQNEAQLEKSRLLSDRFSAERPKGSFSTLEIQRTEQGDSAMYLCASSFFKDRGIINEQFFGPGTRLTVL.

This CDR3 reads CASSDSAGGGTEAFF. Written as DNA, the CDR3 is TGTGCCAGCAGTGACTCGGCAGGAGGAGGTACTGAAGCTTTCTTT. The rearrangement joins TRBV6-4 to TRBJ1-1; D is unclear. CDR1 and CDR2 (germline): MRHNA, SNTAGT. V dropped 0 bases and J dropped 5 bases, with 13 bases sitting between them. The CDR3 runs 15 residues.

Concerning this clone itself: Other DNA sequences in the sample encode the same CDR3. The chain recombines TRBV19 with TRBJ1-1; D may be TRBD1 (6 bases). The CDR3 is made up of 13 amino acids. The germline gives CDR1 LNHDA, CDR2 SQIVND (reference sequence). Trimming left V 4 bases short and J 5 bases short, with 11 bases between. The CDR3, as DNA: TGTGCCAGTAGTAGGCAGGGGAGTACTGAAGCTTTCTTT. Protein sequence: CASSRQGSTEAFF.

The gene calls are TRBV29-1 and TRBJ2-7, with D tentatively TRBD1 (6 bases). CDR3 size: 13 residues. Germline V CDR1 and CDR2: SQVTM, ANQGSEA. Trimming removed 6 bases from V and 2 bases from J, with 14 bases in between. The CDR3 loop is CSVATGLTYEQYF. CDR3 nucleotides: TGCAGCGTAGCAACAGGGCTTACCTACGAGCAGTACTTC.

The chain recombines TRBV11-2 with TRBJ2-1, with a tentative D call TRBD2 (5 bases). Trimming pared 1 base from V and 0 bases from J, leaving 13 bases between. Per the germline V gene, CDR1 is SGHAT and CDR2 is FQNNGV. The CDR3 consists of 17 residues. DNA of the CDR3: TGTGCCAGCAGCTTAGGTTACACTGGGAGCTCCTACAATGAGCAGTTCTTC. This sequence encodes CASSLGYTGSSYNEQFF.

The DNA for the CDR3 is TGTGCCACCGGACAGGGGTACTACAATGAGCAGTTCTTC. Translation gives CATGQGYYNEQFF. The J gene is TRBJ2-1, the V gene TRBV19; 9 nucleotides match TRBD1. Germline V gene sequence: CDR1 LNHDA, CDR2 SQIVND (reference sequence). The ends lost 10 bases at V and 3 bases at J; junction bases unmatched: 4. The CDR3 is made up of 13 amino acids.

This sequence joins TRBV6-1 and TRBJ2-1, with D possibly being TRBD1 (7 bases). Germline CDR1 and CDR2: MNHNS and SASEGT. This CDR3 comprises 17 residues. Trimming removed 2 bases from V and 8 bases from J, with 22 bases in between. CDR3 in DNA: TGTGCCAGCAGTGAACAAGGAACTGGGACAGCGGGCGATGAGCAGTTCTTC. Translation: CASSEQGTGTAGDEQFF.

This clone was found a few times. The chain employs TRBV12-3 or TRBV12-4 and TRBJ2-7; D ambiguous. The CDR3 has 13 residues. Trimming took off 5 bases at V and 3 bases at J, with 11 bases between the two ends. CDR3 loop: CASSTRLVYEQYF. The CDR3 DNA reads as TGTGCCAGCAGTACGCGGCTTGTCTACGAGCAGTACTTC.

The V gene is TRBV25-1, the J gene TRBJ1-3, with a weak D call TRBD1 (5 bases). V was cut by 5 bases and J by 2 bases, with 16 bases left in between. This CDR3 is 16 amino acids long. Germline V gene data show CDR1 as MGHDK and CDR2 as SYGVNS. The CDR3: CASSNTLTGAGNTIYF. The CDR3 DNA reads TGTGCCAGCAGTAACACCCTGACGGGGGCTGGAAACACCATATATTTT.

The V and J genes are TRBV5-4 and TRBJ1-1; 7 bases agree with TRBD1. The J segment lost 0 bases and the V segment lost 1 base, leaving 6 bases of the junction unmatched. The CDR3 is made up of 16 amino acids. Germline loops: CDR1 SGHNT, CDR2 YYREEE (reference sequence). CDR3 sequence reads: CASSLRNRGMNTEAFF. CDR3 DNA: TGTGCCAGCAGCTTGCGAAACAGGGGAATGAACACTGAAGCTTTCTTT.

The chain uses TRBV5-1 and TRBJ2-7, with a tentative D call TRBD1 (6 bases). Trimming took 1 base from V and 5 from J, leaving 7 bases between them. CDR1 is SGHRS and CDR2 is YFSETQ in the germline V gene. The length of the CDR3 is 12 residues. DNA of the CDR3: TGCGCCAGCAGCTTGAACAGGGACGAGCAGTACTTC. This translates into CASSLNRDEQYF. The full variable domain, rest sourced from reference TRBV5-1 and TRBJ2-7, is KAGVTQTPRYLIKTRGQQVTLSCSPISGHRSVSWYQQTPGQGLQFLFEYFSETQRNKGNFPGRFSGRQFSNSRSEMNVSTLELGDSALYLCASSLNRDEQYFGPGTRLTVT.

The chain joins TRBV6-4 to TRBJ1-2, with D perhaps TRBD1 (5 bases). The CDR3 runs 12 residues. Germline CDR1 and CDR2: MRHNA and SNTAGT. The V end lost 10 bases, the J end lost 3 bases, and 12 bases lay between the germline ends. CDR3: CATKDSYYGYTF. Here the CDR3 DNA reads TGTGCCACCAAAGACAGCTACTATGGCTACACCTTC.

This rearrangement joins TRBV4-1 to TRBJ2-5; the D gene is possibly TRBD2 (6 bases). Per the germline V gene, CDR1 is MGHRA and CDR2 is YSYEKL. With 0 bases removed from V and 0 bases from J, the gap between germline ends came to 14 bases. There are 17 residues in the CDR3. The CDR3 spells CASSQDKGLANQETQYF. CDR3 DNA: TGCGCCAGCAGCCAAGATAAGGGGCTAGCGAACCAAGAGACCCAGTACTTC.

This rearrangement joins TRBV27 to TRBJ1-1, with D perhaps matching TRBD1 (5 bases). V was cut by 7 bases and J by 7 bases, with 19 bases left in between. Per germline, CDR1 MNHEY and CDR2 SMNVEV (reference sequence). This CDR3 spans 14 amino acids. CDR3 amino acids: CASTPGGALGEAFF. Here the CDR3 DNA reads TGTGCCAGCACCCCAGGCGGGGCTTTAGGTGAAGCTTTCTTT.

J is TRBJ1-2 and V is TRBV19, with unresolved D. Germline V CDR1 and CDR2: LNHDA, SQIVND (reference sequence). The V end was cut by 10 bases, the J end by 5 bases, with 17 bases between. The CDR3 is 13 residues long. The chain's CDR3 is CATWAPPRYGYTF. The CDR3 DNA reads as TGTGCCACCTGGGCGCCTCCCCGGTATGGCTACACCTTC.

This rearrangement joins TRBV18 to TRBJ2-7; a possible D gene is TRBD2 (5 bases). The germline CDR1 and CDR2 sequences are KGHSH and LQKENI. The CDR3 consists of 12 residues. Trimming shortened V by 3 bases and J by 2 bases, and 5 bases separated the two germline ends. This CDR3 reads CASSPGTYEQYF. CDR3 in DNA: TGTGCCAGCTCACCCGGGACCTACGAGCAGTACTTC.